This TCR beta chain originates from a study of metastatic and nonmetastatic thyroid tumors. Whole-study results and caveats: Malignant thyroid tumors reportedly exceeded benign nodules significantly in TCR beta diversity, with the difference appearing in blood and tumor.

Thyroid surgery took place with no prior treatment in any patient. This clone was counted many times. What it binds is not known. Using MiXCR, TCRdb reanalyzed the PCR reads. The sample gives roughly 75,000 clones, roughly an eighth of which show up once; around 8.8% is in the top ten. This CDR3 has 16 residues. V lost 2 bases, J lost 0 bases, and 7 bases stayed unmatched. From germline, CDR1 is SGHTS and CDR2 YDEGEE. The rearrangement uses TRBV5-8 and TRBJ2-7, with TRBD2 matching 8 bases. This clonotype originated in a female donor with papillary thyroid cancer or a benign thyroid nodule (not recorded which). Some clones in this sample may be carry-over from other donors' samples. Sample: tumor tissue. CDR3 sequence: CASSLMTGRGSYEQYF. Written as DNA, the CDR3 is TGTGCCAGCAGCTTAATGACCGGGAGGGGCTCCTACGAGCAGTACTTC. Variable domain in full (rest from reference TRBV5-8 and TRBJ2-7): EAGVTQSPTHLIKTRGQQATLRCSPISGHTSVYWYQQALGLGLQFLLWYDEGEERNRGNFPPRFSGRQFPNYSSELNVNALELEDSALYLCASSLMTGRGSYEQYFGPGTRLTVT.